This entry describes one TCR beta chain. The data were obtained in a study of cytomegalovirus exposure and HLA in healthy donors. The study ran its PCR with 60 Vbeta and 13 Jbeta primers. Some clones are missing from TCRdb's copy, which holds only in-frame ones; the method was immunoSEQ multiplex PCR. The sample has over 200,000 clones; around 80% are singletons. J lost 6 bases, V lost 4 bases, and 5 bases had no gene match. The CDR3 is 15 amino acids. In germline, CDR1 is SGHRS, CDR2 YFSETQ. Sequencing was done on a sample of PBMCs. The TCR comes from a woman aged 55-69 years in good health and CMV-seropositive. The chain employs TRBV5-1 and TRBJ2-3; TRBD2 matches at 13 bases. CDR3 region: CASSDGTSGTDTQYF. CDR3 DNA sequence: TGCGCCAGCAGCGATGGGACTAGCGGGACCGATACGCAGTATTTT.